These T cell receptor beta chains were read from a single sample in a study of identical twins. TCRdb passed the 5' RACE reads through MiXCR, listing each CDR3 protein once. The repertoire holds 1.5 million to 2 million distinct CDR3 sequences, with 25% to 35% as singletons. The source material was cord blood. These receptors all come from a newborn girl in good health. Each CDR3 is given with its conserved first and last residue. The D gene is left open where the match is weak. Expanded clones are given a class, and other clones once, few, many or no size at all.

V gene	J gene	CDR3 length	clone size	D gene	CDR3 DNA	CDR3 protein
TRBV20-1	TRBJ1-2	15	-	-	TGCAGTGCTAGTACCCAGAGCCCTTTGAACTATGGCTACACCTTC	CSASTQSPLNYGYTF
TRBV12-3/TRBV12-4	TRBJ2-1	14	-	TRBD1	TGTGCCAGCACCGGGACAGGTGAGATCAATGAGCAGTTCTTC	CASTGTGEINEQFF
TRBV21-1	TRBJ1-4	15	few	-	TGTGCCAGCAGCAAAGTGGGGGCAGCTAATGAAAAACTGTTTTTT	CASSKVGAANEKLFF
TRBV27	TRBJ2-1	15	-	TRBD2	TGTGCCAGCACCTCACTAGCGGGGGGGCGCAATGAGCAGTTCTTC	CASTSLAGGRNEQFF
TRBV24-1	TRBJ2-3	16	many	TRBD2	TGTGCCACCAGTGACCCCGGGACTAAGAGCACAGATACGCAGTATTTT	CATSDPGTKSTDTQYF
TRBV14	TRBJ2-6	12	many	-	TGTGCCAGCAGCACTGGGGCCAACGTCCTGACTTTC	CASSTGANVLTF
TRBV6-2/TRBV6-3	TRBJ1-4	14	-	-	TGTGCCAGCAGTCGGACAACAACTAATGAAGAACTGTTTTTT	CASSRTTTNEELFF
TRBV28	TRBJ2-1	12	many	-	TGTGCCAGCAGGGGGAAACGGCCTGAGCAGTTCTTC	CASRGKRPEQFF
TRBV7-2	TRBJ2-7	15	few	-	TGTGCCAGCAGCTTTACGTCACGCGGCTCCTACGAGCAGTACTTC	CASSFTSRGSYEQYF
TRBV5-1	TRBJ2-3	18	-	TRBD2	TGCGCCAGCAGCTTGGCCCGAGGACTAGCGGGGAGCACAGATACGCAGTATTTT	CASSLARGLAGSTDTQYF
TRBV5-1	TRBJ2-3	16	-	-	TGCGCCAGCAGCTTGGGCGGGGCCAGCCGCACAGATACGCGGTATTTT	CASSLGGASRTDTRYF
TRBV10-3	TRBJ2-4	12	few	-	TGTGCCATCAGCAAAGACAGAAACATTCAGTACTTC	CAISKDRNIQYF
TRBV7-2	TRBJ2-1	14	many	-	TGTGCCAGCAGCCCTGGTGGTAGCGGAAATGAGCAGTTCTTC	CASSPGGSGNEQFF
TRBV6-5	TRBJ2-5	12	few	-	TGTGCCACCAGGGGATTCCAAGAGACCCAGTACTTC	CATRGFQETQYF
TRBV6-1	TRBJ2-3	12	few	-	TGTGCCAGCAGCCCACTCGAAACCGCTCGGTATTTT	CASSPLETARYF
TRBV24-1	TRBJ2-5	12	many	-	TGTGCCACCTCGGACTGGGAAGAGACCCAGTACTTC	CATSDWEETQYF
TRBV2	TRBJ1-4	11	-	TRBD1	TGTGCCAGCAGGGCAGGGGGAAAACTGTTTTTT	CASRAGGKLFF
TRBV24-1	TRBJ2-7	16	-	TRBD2	TGTGCCACCAGTGATTTTGCGGGAGGGGCCTACAATGAGCAGTACTTC	CATSDFAGGAYNEQYF
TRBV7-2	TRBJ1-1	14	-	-	TGTGCCAGCGTCAAGGCAGGGATGAACACTGAAGCTTTCTTT	CASVKAGMNTEAFF
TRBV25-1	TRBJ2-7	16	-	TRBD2	TGTGCCAGCAGTGAGGGGACTAGCGGGAGCCACAATGAGCAGTACTTC	CASSEGTSGSHNEQYF
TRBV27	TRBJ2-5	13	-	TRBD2	TGTGCCAGCAGTCCTTGGACTAGGAATGAGCAGTACTTC	CASSPWTRNEQYF
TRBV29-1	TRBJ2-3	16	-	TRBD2	TGCAGCGTTGATGGGGGACTAGCGGGGGGCACAGATACGCAGTATTTT	CSVDGGLAGGTDTQYF
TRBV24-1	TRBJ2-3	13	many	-	TGTGCCACCAGTGACCATCACCTAGATACGCAGTATTTT	CATSDHHLDTQYF
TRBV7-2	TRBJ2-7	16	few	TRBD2	TGTGCCAGCAGCTTAGTCGGCGGGAGAGCTACCTACGAGCAGTACTTC	CASSLVGGRATYEQYF
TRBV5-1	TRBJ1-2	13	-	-	TGCGCCAGCAGCTTAGACACAGCCTATGGCTACACCTTC	CASSLDTAYGYTF
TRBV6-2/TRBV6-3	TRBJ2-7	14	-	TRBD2	TGTGCCAGCAGTTACCTAGCGGGGCTCTACGAGCAGTACTTC	CASSYLAGLYEQYF
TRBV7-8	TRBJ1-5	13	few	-	TGTGCCAGCAAGGGGGGCTCGAATCAGCCCCAGCATTTT	CASKGGSNQPQHF
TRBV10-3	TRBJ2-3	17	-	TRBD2	TGTGCCATCAGTGAGGACGCTAGCGGGAAGACCGCAGATACGCAGTATTTT	CAISEDASGKTADTQYF
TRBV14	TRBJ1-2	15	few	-	TGTGCCAGCAGCCAAGTATGGGGCAGCAACTATGGCTACACCTTC	CASSQVWGSNYGYTF
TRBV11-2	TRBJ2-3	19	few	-	TGTGCCAGCAGCTTCCCCTCCGTACCGGGACAATCTTTCACAGATACGCAGTATTTT	CASSFPSVPGQSFTDTQYF
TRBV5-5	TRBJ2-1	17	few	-	TGTGCCAGCAGGCCTTTTCGTAGCTCCCGCTCCTACAATGAGCAGTTCTTC	CASRPFRSSRSYNEQFF
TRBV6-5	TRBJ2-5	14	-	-	TGTGCCAGCAGTTACTCGCAGTACCAAGAGACCCAGTACTTC	CASSYSQYQETQYF
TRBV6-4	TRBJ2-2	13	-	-	TGTGCCAGCAGTGAGCTTACCACCGGGGAGCTGTTTTTT	CASSELTTGELFF
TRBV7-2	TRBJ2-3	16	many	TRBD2	TGTGCCAGCAGCTTAGCCGGGACTAGCCCGCCAGATACGCAGTATTTT	CASSLAGTSPPDTQYF
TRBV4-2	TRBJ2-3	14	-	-	TGTGCCACCTCCAGGAAGGGGGGCACAGATACGCAGTATTTT	CATSRKGGTDTQYF
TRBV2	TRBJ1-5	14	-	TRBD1	TGTGCCAGCATCCCACACAGGGGAAATCAGCCCCAGCATTTT	CASIPHRGNQPQHF
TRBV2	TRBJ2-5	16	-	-	TGTGCCAGCAGTGACACACAACGGGCTCCCCAAGAGACCCAGTACTTC	CASSDTQRAPQETQYF
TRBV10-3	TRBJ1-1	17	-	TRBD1	TGTGCCATCAGTGATGGACAGGGGGCTAGGGTGGACACTGAAGCTTTCTTT	CAISDGQGARVDTEAFF
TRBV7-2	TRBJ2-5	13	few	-	TGTGCCAGCAGCTTAACGGGAACAGTGGCCCAGTACTTC	CASSLTGTVAQYF
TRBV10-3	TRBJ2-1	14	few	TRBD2	TGTGCCATCAGTGAGGGGCTAGCGGGCAATGAGCAGTTCTTC	CAISEGLAGNEQFF
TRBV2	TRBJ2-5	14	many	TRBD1	TGTGCCAGCAGTGTACAGGGGGCCCAAGAGACCCAGTACTTC	CASSVQGAQETQYF
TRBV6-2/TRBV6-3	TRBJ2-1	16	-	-	TGTGCCAGCAGTTACTCCGTTAGGCCCTTTTACAATGAGCAGTTCTTC	CASSYSVRPFYNEQFF
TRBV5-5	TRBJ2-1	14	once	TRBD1	TGTGCCAGCAGCTTGCTACAGGGGTTCAATGAGCAGTTCTTC	CASSLLQGFNEQFF
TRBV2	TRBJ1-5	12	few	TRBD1	TGTGCCAGCGGGACAGGGTTTCAGCCCCAGCATTTT	CASGTGFQPQHF
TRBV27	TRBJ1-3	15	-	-	TGTGCCAGCAGTCCCGTGGCGTACTCTGGAAACACCATATATTTT	CASSPVAYSGNTIYF
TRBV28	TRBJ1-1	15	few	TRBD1	TGTGCCAGCAGACGGGACAGGGGTAGTGGCACTGAAGCTTTCTTT	CASRRDRGSGTEAFF
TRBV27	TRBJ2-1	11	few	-	TGTGCCAGCAGTGCGCTACATGAGCAGTTCTTC	CASSALHEQFF
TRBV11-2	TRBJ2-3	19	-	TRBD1	TGTGCCGGCAGCTCATTAGCCAGACAGGGAAAACTGCGCACAGATACGCAGTATTTT	CAGSSLARQGKLRTDTQYF